The 16 T cell receptor beta chains presented below share a single source sample, sequenced in a study of graft-versus-host responses after intestinal transplantation. TCRdb keeps only in-frame clones here, not all; method: immunoSEQ multiplex PCR. The sample contains 90,000 to 95,000 clones, 91% of which appear only once. No antigen has been identified for these receptors. This specimen consisted of unstimulated CD8+ T cells sorted from spleen or lymph node cells, obtained before intestinal transplant. The receptors come from a human donor who received an intestinal transplant.

This chain links TRBV7-2 with TRBJ2-7; TRBD2 matches 7 bases. Per the germline V gene, CDR1 is SGHTA and CDR2 is FQGNSA. The CDR3 runs to 13 residues. Germline trimming cut 7 bases from V and 2 bases from J; bases unmatched to any gene: 5. The CDR3 loop reads CASTAGAPYEQYF. CDR3 DNA: TGTGCCAGCACCGCGGGAGCCCCCTACGAGCAGTACTTC.

V usage is TRBV4-1 and J usage is TRBJ2-7; TRBD1 aligns across 9 bases. CDR1 and CDR2 from the germline V gene are MGHRA and YSYEKL. The J segment lost 2 bases and the V segment lost 4 bases, leaving 6 bases of the junction unmatched. The CDR3 is 15 residues long. CDR3 region: CASSPTWDRAYEQYF. The CDR3 DNA sequence: TGCGCCAGCAGCCCCACTTGGGACAGGGCCTACGAGCAGTACTTC.

Here the CDR3 reads CASSPRTANTEAFF. CDR3 sequence (DNA): TGTGCCAGCAGCCCCCGGACAGCGAACACTGAAGCTTTCTTT. The chain is built from TRBV7-6 and TRBJ1-1, with a possible D match to TRBD1 (6 bases). The CDR3 loop spans 14 amino acids. V lost 5 bases, J lost 1 base, and 11 bases lay in between. From germline, CDR1 is SGHVS and CDR2 FNYEAQ.

The chain joins TRBV28 to TRBJ2-1; the D gene is possibly TRBD2 (6 bases). The V gene lost 7 bases and the J gene lost 7 bases, with 14 bases spanning the gap. Germline V gene sequence: CDR1 MDHEN, CDR2 SYDVKM. This CDR3 is 13 amino acids long. CDR3 sequence: CASTLSGTNEQFF. The CDR3 DNA reads as TGTGCCAGCACCCTGAGTGGGACTAATGAGCAGTTCTTC.

The CDR3 DNA reads TGTGCCAGCAGCGGCGCGCTACAGGGTTCGGTAACGCGAGGCTACACCTTC. This codes for CASSGALQGSVTRGYTF. The chain couples TRBV5-5 to TRBJ1-2; D is perhaps TRBD1 (6 bases). Germline V gene lookup returns CDR1 SGHKS and CDR2 YYEKEE (reference sequence). Trimming stripped 4 bases from V and 8 bases from J, with 27 bases between. The CDR3 is 17 amino acids.

This clone was observed a single time. The rearrangement links TRBV4-1 to TRBJ1-6; the D gene is possibly TRBD1 (6 bases). The V and J ends lost 2 bases and 7 bases respectively, with 12 bases between them. The CDR3 covers 15 residues. Germline assignment: CDR1 MGHRA and CDR2 YSYEKL. The CDR3 reads CASSQRTVSNSPLHF. The CDR3 DNA reads as TGCGCCAGCAGCCAACGGACAGTTTCGAATTCACCCCTCCACTTT.

The chain carries TRBV19 and TRBJ1-4; 7 bases fit TRBD1. V shed 6 bases and J 7 bases; nucleotides not matched to a gene: 8. Germline CDR1 is LNHDA and CDR2 is SQIVND (reference sequence). CDR3 length: 14 amino acids. The CDR3 spells CASRQTGSGEKLFF. The CDR3 DNA reads TGTGCCAGTAGACAGACAGGGAGCGGTGAAAAACTGTTTTTT.

This chain links TRBV7-9 with TRBJ2-3; D remains ambiguous. Trimming took off 7 bases at V and 3 bases at J, with 5 bases between the two ends. Germline CDR1 is SEHNR and CDR2 is FQNEAQ (reference sequence). The CDR3 runs to 11 residues. In DNA form, the CDR3 reads TGTGCCAGCAAAGAGACAGATACGCAGTATTTT. This encodes CASKETDTQYF.

The rearrangement uses TRBV15 and TRBJ2-3; D possibly corresponds to TRBD2 (5 bases). CDR1 and CDR2 (germline): LNHNV, YYDKDF (reference sequence). The CDR3 runs to 15 residues. Deletions cut 1 base from V and 4 bases from J, with 12 bases between. The CDR3 reads CATSRAEEEADTQYF. The CDR3 nucleotides read TGTGCCACCAGCAGAGCCGAGGAGGAGGCAGATACGCAGTATTTT.

The chain has TRBV30 and TRBJ2-1, with 7 bases that match TRBD2. Germline V CDR1 and CDR2: GTSNPN, SVGIG (reference sequence). V dropped 3 bases and J dropped 6; count of bases not matched to a gene: 2. CDR3 length equals 12 residues. CDR3 bases: TGTGCCTGGAGCTCTAGCGGCAATGAGCAGTTCTTC. Protein: CAWSSSGNEQFF.

The chain is built from TRBV7-3 and TRBJ2-5; 11 nucleotides agree with TRBD2. Unmatched junction bases numbered 11, after V lost 4 bases and J lost 4 bases. The CDR3 runs to 17 residues. Germline V CDR1 and CDR2: SGHTA, FQGTGA. The CDR3 coding sequence is TGTGCCAGCAGCTCAAGCGCTAGCGGGAGGATGGGAGAGACCCAGTACTTC. Translation gives CASSSSASGRMGETQYF. The full variable domain, with the rest looked up from reference TRBV7-3 and TRBJ2-5, is GAGVSQTPSNKVTEKGKYVELRCDPISGHTALYWYRQSLGQGPEFLIYFQGTGAADDSGLPNDRFFAVRPEGSVSTLKIQRTERGDSAVYLCASSSSASGRMGETQYFGPGTRLLVL.

The J gene is TRBJ1-2, the V gene TRBV7-9; D might be TRBD1 (6 bases). Trimming pared 5 bases from V and 3 bases from J, leaving 10 bases between. The CDR3 covers 13 residues. Germline V CDR1 and CDR2: SEHNR, FQNEAQ (reference sequence). The CDR3 region has the DNA TGTGCCAGCAGCACGACAGGAGACTATGGCTACACCTTC. Encoded protein: CASSTTGDYGYTF.

V is TRBV6-5 and J is TRBJ1-6, with a tentative D call TRBD1 (5 bases). V was pared by 8 bases and J by 3 bases, with 11 bases between. The CDR3 contains 14 residues. In germline, CDR1 is MNHEY, CDR2 SVGAGI. The CDR3 nucleotides read TGTGCCAGCTCCACGGGGGGCTATAATTCACCCCTCCACTTT. Protein product: CASSTGGYNSPLHF.

The rearrangement joins TRBV7-9 to TRBJ2-5; D gene ambiguous. The CDR3 runs 12 residues. V was cut by 1 base and J by 5 bases, with 5 bases left in between. Germline lookup yields CDR1 SEHNR and CDR2 FQNEAQ (reference sequence). This CDR3 reads CASSLVGETQYF. DNA for the CDR3: TGTGCCAGCAGCTTAGTCGGTGAGACCCAGTACTTC.

The chain uses TRBV27 and TRBJ1-1, with D possibly matching TRBD1 (5 bases). Germline V gene lookup returns CDR1 MNHEY and CDR2 SMNVEV (reference sequence). V dropped 5 bases and J dropped 4 bases, with 8 bases sitting between them. The CDR3 consists of 12 residues. The CDR3 region is CASSGGGTEAFF. DNA for the CDR3: TGTGCCAGCAGTGGGGGGGGCACTGAAGCTTTCTTT.

The chain is built from TRBV11-3 and TRBJ2-5; possible D gene TRBD1, 6 bases. Trimming pared 0 bases from V and 2 bases from J, leaving 10 bases between. The CDR3 spans 15 residues. Germline V gene data show CDR1 as SGHNT and CDR2 as YENEEA. This chain's CDR3 is CASSLDIGQQETQYF. DNA of the CDR3: TGTGCCAGCAGCTTAGATATCGGACAGCAAGAGACCCAGTACTTC.